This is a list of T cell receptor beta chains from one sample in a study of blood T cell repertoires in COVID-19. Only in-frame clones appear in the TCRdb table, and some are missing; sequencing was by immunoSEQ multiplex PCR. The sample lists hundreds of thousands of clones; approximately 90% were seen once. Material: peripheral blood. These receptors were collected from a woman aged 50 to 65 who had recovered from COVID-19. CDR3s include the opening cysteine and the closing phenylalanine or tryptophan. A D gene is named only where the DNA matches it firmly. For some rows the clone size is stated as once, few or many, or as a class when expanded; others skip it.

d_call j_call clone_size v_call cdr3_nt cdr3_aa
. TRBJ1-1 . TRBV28 TGTGCCAGCAGTTTTAGAGGTTACACTGAAGCTTTCTTT CASSFRGYTEAFF
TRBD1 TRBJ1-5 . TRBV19 TGTGCCAGTAGTATCAGGACAGGGAGGAGCAATCAGCCCCAGCATTTT CASSIRTGRSNQPQHF
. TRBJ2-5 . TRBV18 TGTGCCAGCTCACCAATTTTTAGCATGAACAGGGAAGGGGAGACCCAGTACTTC CASSPIFSMNREGETQYF
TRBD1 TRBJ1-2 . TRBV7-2 TGTGCCAGCAGCTTGGGACAGGCCACGGGAAACTATGGCTACACCTTC CASSLGQATGNYGYTF
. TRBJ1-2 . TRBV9 TGTGCCAGCACCTTTGATACGGGTGCGGGAGGCTACACCTTC CASTFDTGAGGYTF
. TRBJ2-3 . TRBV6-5 TGTGCCAGCAGCCTACTAGCTTCGGCAGATACGCAGTATTTT CASSLLASADTQYF
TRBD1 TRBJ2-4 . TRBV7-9 TGTGCCAGCAGCTTACGACAGGGGACCAAAAACATTCAGTACTTC CASSLRQGTKNIQYF
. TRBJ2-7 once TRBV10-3 TGTGCCATCAGTGCGACAGCCTACGAGCAGTACTTC CAISATAYEQYF
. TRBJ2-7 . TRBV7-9 TGTGCCAGCAGTCCCCGGTTTAACGAGCAGTACTTC CASSPRFNEQYF
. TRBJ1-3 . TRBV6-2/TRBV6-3 TGTGCCAGCAGTTACGGCGGGGTCTCTGGAAACACCATATATTTT CASSYGGVSGNTIYF
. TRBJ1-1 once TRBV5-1 TGCGCCAGCAGCTTGACAGGACCGTATGAAGCTTTCTTT CASSLTGPYEAFF
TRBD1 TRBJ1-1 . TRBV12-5 TGTGCTAGTGGCCGACAGGGGATGTACACTGAAGCTTTCTTT CASGRQGMYTEAFF
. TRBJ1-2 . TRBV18 TGTGCCAGCTCATACGACATAACAGGGTTCTATGGCTACACCTTC CASSYDITGFYGYTF
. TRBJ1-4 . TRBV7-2 TGTGCCAGCAGCGCAGGAGGGCCAACTAATGAAAAACTGTTTTTT CASSAGGPTNEKLFF
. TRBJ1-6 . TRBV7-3 TGTGCCAGCAGCTCCCAGGGCGACTATAATTCACCCCTCCACTTT CASSSQGDYNSPLHF
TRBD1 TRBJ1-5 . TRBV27 TGTGCCAGCAGTCCAGGGACAGCGCATCAGCCCCAGCATTTT CASSPGTAHQPQHF
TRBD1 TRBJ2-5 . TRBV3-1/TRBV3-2 TGTGCCAGCAGCTCGCCCACAGGGGAACGTGAGACCCAGTACTTC CASSSPTGERETQYF
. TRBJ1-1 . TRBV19 TGTGCCAGTAGTCAGGCAGGCATGAACACTGAAGCTTTCTTT CASSQAGMNTEAFF
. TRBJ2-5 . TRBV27 TGTGCCAGCAGTTTATTGGGAGGGGGCCAAGAGACCCAGTACTTC CASSLLGGGQETQYF
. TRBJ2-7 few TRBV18 TGTGCCAGCTCACCAATGGTCCGGACTACCAAGCTGGAAAGGCGAGAAGGGTTCTACGAGCAGTACTTC CASSPMVRTTKLERREGFYEQYF
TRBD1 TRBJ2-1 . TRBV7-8 TGTGCCAGCAGCTTAGTCCCGGGACAGGGGATCGGTGAGCAGTTCTTC CASSLVPGQGIGEQFF
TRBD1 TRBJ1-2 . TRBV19 TGTGCCAGTAGTTCGGACAGGACTAACTATGGCTACACCTTC CASSSDRTNYGYTF
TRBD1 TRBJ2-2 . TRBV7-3 TGTGCCAGCATCCTAAATCGAACAGGGGCCAACACCGGGGAGCTGTTTTTT CASILNRTGANTGELFF
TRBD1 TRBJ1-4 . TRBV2 TGTGCCTCTGGGGGGACAGGGAATGAAAAACTGTTTTTT CASGGTGNEKLFF
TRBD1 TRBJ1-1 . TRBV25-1 TGTGCCAGCAGTGAATCCCCCGGACAGGGTAAGACTGAAGCTTTCTTT CASSESPGQGKTEAFF
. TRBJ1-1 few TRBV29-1 TGCAGCGTTAGTACGCGTTGGGACATGAACACTGAAGCTTTCTTT CSVSTRWDMNTEAFF